The present T cell receptor (beta chain) was sequenced within a study of blood T cells in healthy people across ages. The CDR3 is made up of 16 amino acids. Deletions cut 4 bases from V and 3 bases from J, with 17 bases between. Germline values: CDR1 SGDLS, CDR2 YYNGEE. Healthy Russian Caucasian donors spanned ages about 6 to 95 years. With a J-beta primer mix and a sample-barcoded 5' primer, a second PCR ran about 6 to 11 cycles. TCRdb passed the 5' RACE reads through MiXCR, listing each CDR3 protein once. The sample holds roughly 1,500,000 distinct CDR3 sequences, about 40% seen once. The sequence derives from a woman aged 18-29 years in good health. This chain uses TRBV9 with TRBJ2-4; TRBD2 is a possible D gene (5 bases). Sequencing was performed on blood. The CDR3 here is CASSSGRAGSKNIQYF. The CDR3, as DNA: TGTGCCAGCAGCTCAGGAAGGGCTGGGAGCAAAAACATTCAGTACTTC.